The entry that follows covers one TCR beta chain sequence. V gave up 3 bases and J gave up 2 bases; unmatched junction bases: 4. The CDR3 length is 15 residues. Germline V gives CDR1 SNHLY, CDR2 FYNNEI. TCRdb passed the RT-PCR reads through MiXCR, listing each CDR3 protein once. The sample comprises about 230,000 distinct CDR3 sequences, approximately 14% of which are singletons, and 11% rests with the top ten. The sample originates from a study of patients and donors after allogeneic stem cell transplantation. The sequence derives from a human donor who was either an allogeneic HSCT recipient or a stem cell or donor lymphocyte infusion donor (not recorded which). It is not recorded whose cells these are; they may come from a transplant donor. Sequencing used blood, either unsorted or a sorted T cell fraction (not recorded which). The chain carries TRBV2 and TRBJ1-2; 9 positions match TRBD1. CDR3 sequence reads: CASSEGGTGNYGYTF. Here the CDR3 DNA reads TGTGCCAGCAGTGAGGGAGGGACAGGGAACTATGGCTACACCTTC.